The source of this TCR beta chain is a study of blood T cell repertoires in COVID-19. Study background: Samples came from the United States, Italy and Spain, spanning acute and convalescent COVID-19. PBMCs, B-cell-depleted T cells, or T cells were the source of the cDNA or gDNA that made up the material.

Germline CDR1 is LNHDA and CDR2 is SQIVND (reference sequence). Trimming took 4 bases from V and 4 from J, leaving 13 bases between them. The CDR3 has 14 residues. Using immunoSEQ multiplex PCR, the repertoire was profiled, and TCRdb retains in-frame clones only, with some absent. This repertoire shows about 120,000 clones, 75% to 90% found once; its top ten account for more than 5%. This sequence originates from a woman aged 55-75 years with COVID-19, enrolled during active disease. The rearrangement uses TRBV19 and TRBJ1-1, with D perhaps matching TRBD1 (6 bases). The sequencing input was peripheral blood. The CDR3 region has the DNA TGTGCCAGTAGTACCTTACAGGGACCCACTGAAGCTTTCTTT. Encoded protein: CASSTLQGPTEAFF.